This TCR beta chain was captured in a study of blood T cell repertoires in COVID-19 (dated by TCRdb to the early 2020s). Describing the broader study: Samples from collaborators originated in the United States, Italy and Spain and spanned both the acute and convalescent phases of COVID-19. The material from the prospective study consisted of cDNA or gDNA derived from T cells, B-cell-depleted T cells, or PBMCs. The dataset comprised deeply sampled blood TCRbeta repertoires from subjects exposed to, actively infected with, or recovered from COVID-19. The repertoires were released in a freely available public database intended as a resource for research on the immune response to SARS-CoV-2. Samples came from the ongoing ImmuneRACE study (first 160 participants) plus 1,254 subjects from 6 global collaborators. The sample metadata nearly always contained a de-identified subject ID, COVID-19 status, age in years and sex. HLA class I and class II types, where available, came from metadata supplied by the sample provider rather than from assay-based typing.

As for this clone: This clone's antigen is unknown. The record has no base qualities; no much larger clone is one base away.

TCRbeta CDR3 regions were amplified from genomic DNA using the immunoSEQ Assay, a bias-controlled multiplex PCR. On the authors' methods: The number of nucleated cells in each sample was estimated from the amplification of reference gene primers within the assay. Sequence reads were collapsed and filtered to measure the absolute abundance of every unique TCRbeta CDR3 rearrangement. For each sample, productive Simpson clonality was calculated as the square root of Simpson's diversity index over productive rearrangements. TCRdb took this table from immuneACCESS and kept in-frame rearrangements with V and J called. Such tables lack part of the clones; where checked against another copy, unresolved V genes explain under half of the gap, and the rest is unexplained. V, J and clone size are taken as reported in that table, and D and trimming were inferred from the DNA itself. The sample profile shows under 300,000 clones; roughly 82% of them were found once. The ten largest clonotypes hold 9% to 15% of the sample.

The collaborating institutions used their own protocols to collect whole blood in K2EDTA tubes. Collaborator samples were shipped for TCRbeta analysis as frozen whole blood, isolated PBMCs, or DNA extracted from either sample type. Paper-wide results and their limitations: Clinical and demographic metadata were provided uncurated, with the amount varying by source and participant.

Reading from cysteine to phenylalanine, the CDR3 counts 16 amino acids. Kept here is only the CDR3 DNA, which spans 48 bases and is read in frame from base 1. V is reduced by 5 bases and J by 0 bases, leaving a spacing of 16 bases between them. From the germline V gene, CDR1 is SGHTA and CDR2 is FQGNSA. The sequenced material came from peripheral blood. The TCR was taken from a man at least 80 years old with acute or convalescent COVID-19. The chain is encoded by TRBV7-2 joined to TRBJ1-1, and perhaps TRBD1 as D gene, on 5 matching bases. The CDR3 protein: CASSIYRFGMNTEAFF. Read as DNA, the sequence is TGTGCCAGCAGCATCTACAGGTTCGGCATGAACACTGAAGCTTTCTTT.